The 2 T cell receptor beta chains given below trace back to one sample, sequenced in a study of identical twins. TCRdb ran MiXCR on the 5' RACE reads and lists one entry per CDR3 protein. The table has fewer than 250,000 distinct CDR3 sequences, approximately 6.8% seen once; the top ten hold about 5.8%. In addition, the sample was reused for a study of yellow fever vaccine responses in identical twins.

Sequences were obtained from CD8+ T cells sorted from blood. These receptors all come from a woman under 30 in good health.

This clonotype was seen a handful of times. The V gene is TRBV27, the J gene TRBJ2-7; 8 bases align to TRBD1. The germline V gene encodes CDR1 MNHEY and CDR2 SMNVEV (reference sequence). The CDR3 is 16 residues long. With V trimmed by 6 bases and J by 4 bases, 14 bases remained unmatched. In DNA, the CDR3 is TGTGCCAGCAGCCACCCTGGACAGGGCGGTCAGTACGAGCAGTACTTC. Encoded protein: CASSHPGQGGQYEQYF.

This clonotype was counted a few times. The J gene is TRBJ2-2, the V gene TRBV12-3 or TRBV12-4; D is undetermined. This CDR3 contains 14 residues. The V end lost 4 bases, the J end lost 5 bases, and 11 bases lay between the germline ends. CDR3 in amino acids: CASSSHQGTGELFF. Here the CDR3 DNA reads TGTGCCAGCAGTTCCCACCAAGGGACCGGGGAGCTGTTTTTT.